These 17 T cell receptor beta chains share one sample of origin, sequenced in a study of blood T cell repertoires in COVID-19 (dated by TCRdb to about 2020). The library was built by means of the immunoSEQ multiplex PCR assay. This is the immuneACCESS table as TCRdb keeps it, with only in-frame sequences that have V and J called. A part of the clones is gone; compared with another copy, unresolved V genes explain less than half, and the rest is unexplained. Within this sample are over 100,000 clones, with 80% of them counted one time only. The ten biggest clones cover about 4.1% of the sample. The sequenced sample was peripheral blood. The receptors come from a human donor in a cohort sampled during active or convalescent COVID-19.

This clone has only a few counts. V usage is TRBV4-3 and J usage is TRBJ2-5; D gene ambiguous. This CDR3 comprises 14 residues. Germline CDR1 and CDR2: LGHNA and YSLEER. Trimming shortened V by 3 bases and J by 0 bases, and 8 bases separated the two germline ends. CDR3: CASSQFAYQETQYF. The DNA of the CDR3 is TGCGCCAGCAGCCAGTTTGCGTACCAAGAGACCCAGTACTTC.

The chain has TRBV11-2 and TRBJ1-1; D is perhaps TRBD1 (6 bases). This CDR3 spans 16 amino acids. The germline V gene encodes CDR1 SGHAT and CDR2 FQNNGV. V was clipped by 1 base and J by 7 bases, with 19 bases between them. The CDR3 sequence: CASSLVSDSPRNEAFF. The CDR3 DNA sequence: TGTGCCAGCAGCTTAGTCTCGGACAGTCCTCGTAATGAAGCTTTCTTT.

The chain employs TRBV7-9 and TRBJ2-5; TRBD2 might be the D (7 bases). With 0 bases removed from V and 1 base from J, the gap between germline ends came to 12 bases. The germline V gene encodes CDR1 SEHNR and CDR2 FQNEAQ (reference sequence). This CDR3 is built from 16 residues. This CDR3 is CASSLARGAFQETQYF. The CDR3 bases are TGTGCCAGCAGCTTAGCCCGGGGGGCCTTCCAAGAGACCCAGTACTTC.

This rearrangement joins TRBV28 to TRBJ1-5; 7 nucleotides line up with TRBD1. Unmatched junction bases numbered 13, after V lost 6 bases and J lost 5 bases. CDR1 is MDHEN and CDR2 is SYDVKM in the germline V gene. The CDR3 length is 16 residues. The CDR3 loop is CASSSPQTGSHQPQHF. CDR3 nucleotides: TGTGCCAGCAGCTCTCCTCAGACAGGGTCCCATCAGCCCCAGCATTTT.

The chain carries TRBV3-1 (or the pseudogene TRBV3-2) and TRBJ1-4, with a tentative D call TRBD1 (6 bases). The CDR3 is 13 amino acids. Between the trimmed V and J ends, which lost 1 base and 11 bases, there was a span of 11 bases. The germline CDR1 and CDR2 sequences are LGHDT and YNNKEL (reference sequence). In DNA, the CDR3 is TGTGCCAGCAGCCAAGTACAGGGAAAGAAACTGTTTTTT. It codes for CASSQVQGKKLFF.

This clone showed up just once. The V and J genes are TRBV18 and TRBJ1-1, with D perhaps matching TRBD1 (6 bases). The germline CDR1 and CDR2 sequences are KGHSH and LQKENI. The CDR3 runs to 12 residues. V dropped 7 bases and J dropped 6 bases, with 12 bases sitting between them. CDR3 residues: CASLGAYAEAFF. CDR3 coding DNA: TGTGCCAGCTTGGGGGCGTACGCTGAAGCTTTCTTT.

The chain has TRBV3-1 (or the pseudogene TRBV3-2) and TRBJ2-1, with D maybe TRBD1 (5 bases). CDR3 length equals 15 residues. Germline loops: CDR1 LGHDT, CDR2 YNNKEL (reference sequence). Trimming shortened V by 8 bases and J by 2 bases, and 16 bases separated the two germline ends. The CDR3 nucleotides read TGTGCCAGCGGATCTGGGCTGGGGCCCTACAATGAGCAGTTCTTC. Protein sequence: CASGSGLGPYNEQFF.

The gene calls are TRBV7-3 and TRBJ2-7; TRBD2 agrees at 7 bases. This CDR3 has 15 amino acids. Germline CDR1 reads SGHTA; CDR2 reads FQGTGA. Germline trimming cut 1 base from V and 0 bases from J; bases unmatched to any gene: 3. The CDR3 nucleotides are TGTGCCAGCAGCTTAATCGGCGGGGGCTCCTACGAGCAGTACTTC. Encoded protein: CASSLIGGGSYEQYF. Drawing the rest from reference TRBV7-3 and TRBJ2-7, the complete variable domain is GAGVSQTPSNKVTEKGKYVELRCDPISGHTALYWYRQSLGQGPEFLIYFQGTGAADDSGLPNDRFFAVRPEGSVSTLKIQRTERGDSAVYLCASSLIGGGSYEQYFGPGTRLTVT.

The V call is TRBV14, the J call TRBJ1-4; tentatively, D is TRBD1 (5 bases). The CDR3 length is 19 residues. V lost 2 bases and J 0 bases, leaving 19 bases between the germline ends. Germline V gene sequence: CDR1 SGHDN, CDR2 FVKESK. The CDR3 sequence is CASSQSPPGLPATNEKLFF. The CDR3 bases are TGTGCCAGCAGCCAATCCCCCCCGGGACTCCCCGCAACTAATGAAAAACTGTTTTTT.

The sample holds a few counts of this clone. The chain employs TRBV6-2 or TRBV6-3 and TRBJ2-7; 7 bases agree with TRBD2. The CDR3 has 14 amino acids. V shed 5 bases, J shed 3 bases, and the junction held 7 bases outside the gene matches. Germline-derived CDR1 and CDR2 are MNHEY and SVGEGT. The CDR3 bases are TGTGCCAGCAGTACCGGTCTAGCGGACTACGAGCAGTACTTC. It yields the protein CASSTGLADYEQYF.

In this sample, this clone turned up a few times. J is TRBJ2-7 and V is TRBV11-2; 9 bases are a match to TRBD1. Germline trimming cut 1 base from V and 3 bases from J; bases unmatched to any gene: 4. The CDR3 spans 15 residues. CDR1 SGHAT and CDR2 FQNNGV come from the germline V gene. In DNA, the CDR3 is TGTGCCAGCAGCTTAGTCGGGACAGGGTTCTACGAGCAGTACTTC. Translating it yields CASSLVGTGFYEQYF.

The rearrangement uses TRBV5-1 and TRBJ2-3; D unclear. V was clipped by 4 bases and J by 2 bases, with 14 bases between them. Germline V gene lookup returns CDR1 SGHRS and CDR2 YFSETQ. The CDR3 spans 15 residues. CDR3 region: CASSRLGAATDTQYF. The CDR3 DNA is TGCGCCAGCAGCCGCCTGGGCGCCGCCACAGATACGCAGTATTTT.

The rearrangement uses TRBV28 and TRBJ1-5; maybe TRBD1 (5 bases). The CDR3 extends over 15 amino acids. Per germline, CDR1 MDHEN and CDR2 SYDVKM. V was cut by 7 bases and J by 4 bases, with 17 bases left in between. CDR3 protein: CASNWGELWNQPQHF. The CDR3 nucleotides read TGTGCCAGCAATTGGGGGGAGCTTTGGAATCAGCCCCAGCATTTT.

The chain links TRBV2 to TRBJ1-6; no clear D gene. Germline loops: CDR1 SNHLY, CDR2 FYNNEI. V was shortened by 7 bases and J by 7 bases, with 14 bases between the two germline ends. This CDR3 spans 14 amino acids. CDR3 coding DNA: TGTGCCAGCATCCCCTTCACGACAAATTCACCCCTCCACTTT. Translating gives CASIPFTTNSPLHF. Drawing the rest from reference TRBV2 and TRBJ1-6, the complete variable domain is EPEVTQTPSHQVTQMGQEVILRCVPISNHLYFYWYRQILGQKVEFLVSFYNNEISEKSEIFDDQFSVERPDGSNFTLKIRSTKLEDSAMYFCASIPFTTNSPLHFGNGTRLTVT.

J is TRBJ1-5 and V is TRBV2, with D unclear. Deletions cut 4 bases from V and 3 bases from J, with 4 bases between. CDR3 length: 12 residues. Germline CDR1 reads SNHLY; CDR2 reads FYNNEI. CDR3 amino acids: CASSVYNQPQHF. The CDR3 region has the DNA TGTGCCAGCAGTGTTTACAATCAGCCCCAGCATTTT.

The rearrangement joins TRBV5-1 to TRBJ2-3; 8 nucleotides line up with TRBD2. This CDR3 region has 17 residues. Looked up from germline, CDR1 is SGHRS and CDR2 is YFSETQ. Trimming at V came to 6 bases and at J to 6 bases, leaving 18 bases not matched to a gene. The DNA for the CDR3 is TGCGCCAGCACTCCTTACCTCGGGGGGGCCCCCGTTGATACGCAGTATTTT. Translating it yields CASTPYLGGAPVDTQYF.

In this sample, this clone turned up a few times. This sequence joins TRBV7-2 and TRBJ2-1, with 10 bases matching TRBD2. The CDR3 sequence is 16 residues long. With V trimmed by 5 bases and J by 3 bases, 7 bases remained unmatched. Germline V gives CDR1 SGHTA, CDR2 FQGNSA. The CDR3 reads CASSPRTSGYYNEQFF. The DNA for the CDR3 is TGTGCCAGCAGCCCCCGGACTAGCGGATACTACAATGAGCAGTTCTTC. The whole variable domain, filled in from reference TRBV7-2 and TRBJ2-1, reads GAGVSQSPSNKVTEKGKDVELRCDPISGHTALYWYRQSLGQGLEFLIYFQGNSAPDKSGLPSDRFSAERTGGSVSTLTIQRTQQEDSAVYLCASSPRTSGYYNEQFFGPGTRLTVL.